Given below is one T cell receptor beta chain in context. How the authors handled the data: Amplification of reference gene primers provided the estimated nucleated cell counts. The protocol was immunoSEQ multiplex PCR, while the TCRdb copy is restricted to in-frame clones and leaves out a portion. V and J calls and clone size are given by that table; D and trimming were obtained from the DNA. The sample contains over 600,000 clones, just under 90% of which appear only once. The germline gives CDR1 SGDLS, CDR2 YYNGEE. Trimming took 0 bases from V and 8 from J; bases not matched to a gene: 8. The CDR3 has 15 amino acids. The record originates from a study of blood T cell repertoires in COVID-19. In the study overall: From the United States, Italy and Spain came samples of acute and convalescent COVID-19. Sources were T cells, B-cell-depleted T cells, or PBMCs; the material itself was cDNA or gDNA.

V usage is TRBV9 and J usage is TRBJ2-1; 7 bases fit TRBD2. The sequenced sample consisted of peripheral blood. The source is a woman aged 18-30 years with acute or convalescent COVID-19. DNA for the CDR3: TGTGCCAGCAGCGTAGAGGGGCGGGGGTCCGATGAGCAGTTCTTC. Its protein is CASSVEGRGSDEQFF.